A selection of T cell receptor beta chains follows, all from one sample in a study of blood T cell repertoires in COVID-19. Assay used: immunoSEQ multiplex PCR; TCRdb lists only in-frame clones, some missing. The repertoire holds roughly 60,000 clones, with approximately 80% as singletons. The sequencing input was peripheral blood. These receptors all come from a man aged 25-45 years with COVID-19, enrolled during active disease. The CDR3 runs from the conserved cysteine through the conserved F or W. A D gene is named only where the DNA matches it firmly. Clone size is not always given. Where it is, it says once, few, many or a class for expanded clones.

- | TRBJ1-4 | TRBV14 | - | CASSQGAEKLFF | TGTGCCAGCAGCCAGGGGGCTGAAAAACTGTTTTTT
- | TRBJ2-1 | TRBV27 | TRBD1 | CASSFTGDLYNEQFF | TGTGCCAGCAGTTTTACAGGGGACCTGTACAATGAGCAGTTCTTC
- | TRBJ2-1 | TRBV6-5 | TRBD1 | CASSSGTVIHEQFF | TGTGCCAGCAGTTCCGGGACAGTTATCCATGAGCAGTTCTTC
- | TRBJ2-3 | TRBV19 | - | CAGSIRRGASADTQYF | TGTGCCGGTAGTATCCGGAGGGGCGCAAGCGCAGATACGCAGTATTTT
- | TRBJ2-5 | TRBV30 | - | CAWRSQGGQETQYF | TGTGCCTGGAGATCTCAGGGGGGCCAAGAGACCCAGTACTTC
few | TRBJ2-3 | TRBV28 | TRBD2 | CASQTLLAGKGGSTDTQYF | TGTGCCAGCCAGACCCTTCTAGCGGGAAAAGGGGGGAGCACAGATACGCAGTATTTT
- | TRBJ2-7 | TRBV29-1 | - | CSVESQGAYEQYF | TGCAGCGTTGAATCACAGGGAGCCTACGAGCAGTACTTC
- | TRBJ1-5 | TRBV10-1 | - | CAKQRGGTTISQHF | TGCGCCAAGCAACGGGGGGGAACAACAATCAGCCAGCATTTT
- | TRBJ2-7 | TRBV28 | - | CASSLGTAGNPLEQYF | TGTGCCAGCAGTTTAGGGACGGCGGGGAACCCCTTGGAGCAGTACTTC
- | TRBJ1-2 | TRBV6-5 | - | CASSYSSVGRYGYTF | TGTGCCAGCAGTTACTCGAGTGTGGGGCGCTATGGCTACACCTTC
- | TRBJ2-1 | TRBV24-1 | TRBD1 | CATSPPDRAAVEQFF | TGTGCCACCAGTCCCCCGGACAGGGCAGCAGTTGAGCAGTTCTTC
- | TRBJ2-1 | TRBV4-1 | - | CASSTEPYSYNEQFF | TGCGCCAGCAGCACCGAGCCTTACTCCTACAATGAGCAGTTCTTC
- | TRBJ2-1 | TRBV7-2 | TRBD2 | CVSSLASGSSYNEQFF | TGTGTCAGCAGCTTAGCGAGCGGGAGCTCCTACAATGAGCAGTTCTTC
- | TRBJ1-1 | TRBV6-5 | - | CASSYSKQNTEAFF | TGTGCCAGCAGTTACTCGAAACAGAACACTGAAGCTTTCTTT
- | TRBJ2-2 | TRBV4-2 | - | CASSPRSTAANTGELFF | TGTGCCAGCAGCCCGAGATCGACAGCCGCGAACACCGGGGAGCTGTTTTTT
- | TRBJ1-5 | TRBV5-6 | - | CASSLWAEPNQPQHF | TGTGCCAGCAGCTTGTGGGCAGAGCCTAATCAGCCCCAGCATTTT
- | TRBJ1-5 | TRBV28 | - | CASIWGINQPQHF | TGTGCCAGCATCTGGGGCATCAATCAGCCCCAGCATTTT
- | TRBJ2-1 | TRBV7-8 | - | CASSLDSYNEQFF | TGTGCCAGCAGCTTAGACAGCTACAATGAGCAGTTCTTC
- | TRBJ2-7 | TRBV24-1 | - | CATSDSGGLTAEQYF | TGTGCCACCAGTGATTCCGGGGGGCTGACAGCCGAGCAGTACTTC
once | TRBJ2-1 | TRBV18 | TRBD1 | CASSTSGTGGNEQFF | TGTGCCAGCTCAACTTCCGGGACAGGGGGGAATGAGCAGTTCTTC
- | TRBJ1-4 | TRBV6-1 | - | CASSFSPNEKLFF | TGTGCCAGCAGTTTTTCTCCGAATGAAAAACTGTTTTTT
- | TRBJ1-5 | TRBV28 | - | CASAGGRDGQPQHF | TGTGCCAGCGCCGGAGGGAGGGACGGACAGCCCCAGCATTTT
- | TRBJ2-3 | TRBV30 | - | CAWSPSDTQYF | TGTGCCTGGAGTCCCTCCGATACGCAGTATTTT
- | TRBJ1-6 | TRBV5-6 | - | CASSLVQGRDSPLHF | TGTGCCAGCAGCTTGGTCCAGGGTAGGGATTCACCCCTCCACTTT
- | TRBJ1-1 | TRBV24-1 | - | CATSDRQSRAFF | TGTGCCACCAGTGATCGACAGAGTCGAGCTTTCTTT
- | TRBJ2-3 | TRBV7-9 | - | CASSLAGVGDTQYF | TGTGCCAGCAGCTTAGCGGGAGTGGGAGATACGCAGTATTTT
- | TRBJ2-7 | TRBV4-3 | TRBD1 | CASSHRQGDEQYF | TGCGCCAGCAGCCATCGACAGGGAGACGAGCAGTACTTC
medium-sized | TRBJ1-2 | TRBV2 | - | CASSSQGTYGYTF | TGTGCCAGCTCGTCGCAGGGGACCTATGGCTACACCTTC
- | TRBJ2-7 | TRBV5-4 | - | CASSDGRGLSSYEQYF | TGTGCCAGCAGCGACGGACGGGGACTTAGCTCCTACGAGCAGTACTTC
once | TRBJ2-1 | TRBV28 | - | CASSLQAYSYNEQFF | TGTGCCAGCAGTTTACAGGCATACTCCTACAATGAGCAGTTCTTC
- | TRBJ2-4 | TRBV18 | TRBD2 | CASSPTSGRNIQYF | TGTGCCAGCTCACCAACTAGCGGGAGAAACATTCAGTACTTC
- | TRBJ1-3 | TRBV3-1/TRBV3-2 | - | CASRQAGLPNTIYF | TGTGCCAGCAGGCAGGCAGGACTCCCAAACACCATATATTTT
- | TRBJ2-3 | TRBV10-3 | - | CAISERGDDTQYF | TGTGCCATCAGTGAGCGCGGGGATGATACGCAGTATTTT
- | TRBJ2-7 | TRBV7-2 | TRBD2 | CASSPRTSGRIYEQYF | TGTGCCAGCAGCCCCAGGACTAGCGGGAGGATCTACGAGCAGTACTTC
- | TRBJ1-2 | TRBV6-1 | - | CASSEDMAFYGYTF | TGTGCCAGCAGTGAAGATATGGCTTTCTATGGCTACACCTTC
medium-sized | TRBJ2-3 | TRBV2 | - | CASTRGMIDTQYF | TGTGCCTCAACTAGGGGGATGATCGATACGCAGTATTTT
- | TRBJ2-7 | TRBV30 | TRBD2 | CAWRAGEQYF | TGTGCCTGGAGAGCGGGAGAGCAGTACTTC
- | TRBJ2-7 | TRBV6-1 | TRBD1 | CASSEAGRGTGSYEQYF | TGTGCCAGCAGTGAAGCCGGGAGAGGGACAGGGTCCTACGAGCAGTACTTC
- | TRBJ1-6 | TRBV9 | TRBD1 | CASSAGTGKNSPLHF | TGTGCCAGCAGCGCCGGGACAGGGAAAAATTCACCCCTCCACTTT
- | TRBJ2-5 | TRBV24-1 | TRBD2 | CATSEPGLAGETQYF | TGTGCCACCAGTGAGCCGGGACTAGCGGGAGAGACCCAGTACTTC
- | TRBJ1-2 | TRBV6-5 | - | CASSYQGTYGYTF | TGTGCCAGCAGTTACCAGGGGACCTATGGCTACACCTTC
- | TRBJ1-3 | TRBV28 | - | CASSGSTATYRTRNTIYF | TGTGCCAGCAGTGGATCGACGGCCACCTACCGAACTAGAAACACCATATATTTT
once | TRBJ2-5 | TRBV7-2 | TRBD2 | CASSLQRGQETQYF | TGTGCCAGCAGCTTACAGCGGGGCCAAGAGACCCAGTACTTC
- | TRBJ1-4 | TRBV7-9 | TRBD1 | CASSPQGNEKLFF | TGTGCCAGCAGCCCACAGGGGAATGAAAAACTGTTTTTT
- | TRBJ2-1 | TRBV13 | TRBD2 | CASSNRLAGLFF | TGTGCCAGCAGCAACAGACTAGCGGGATTGTTCTTC
- | TRBJ2-5 | TRBV5-1 | TRBD1 | CASSSTGAETQYF | TGCGCCAGCAGCTCCACAGGGGCCGAGACCCAGTACTTC
few | TRBJ2-7 | TRBV5-4 | TRBD2 | CASSFRSGPYEQYF | TGTGCCAGCAGCTTCCGTAGCGGGCCCTACGAGCAGTACTTC
- | TRBJ1-6 | TRBV4-3 | - | CASSQDLKGVSPLHF | TGCGCCAGCAGCCAAGATTTAAAAGGGGTTTCACCCCTCCACTTT
- | TRBJ2-7 | TRBV19 | TRBD2 | CASSINPGGTYEQYF | TGTGCCAGTAGTATCAACCCGGGAGGGACCTACGAGCAGTACTTC
few | TRBJ1-1 | TRBV10-3 | - | CAIGRQTNTEAFF | TGTGCCATCGGCAGACAGACGAACACTGAAGCTTTCTTT
- | TRBJ1-2 | TRBV6-1 | TRBD1 | CASSEGGQGGDGYTF | TGTGCCAGCAGTGAAGGAGGACAGGGGGGAGATGGCTACACCTTC
- | TRBJ1-5 | TRBV7-9 | - | CASSLTGSSSQPQHF | TGTGCCAGCAGCTTAACAGGGTCGTCAAGTCAGCCCCAGCATTTT
once | TRBJ2-7 | TRBV9 | TRBD2 | CASSHPLGERGPSYEQYF | TGTGCCAGCAGCCACCCCCTCGGGGAGCGGGGTCCCTCCTACGAGCAGTACTTC